Many counts were recorded for the clone carrying this TCR beta chain. V was clipped by 6 bases and J by 7 bases, with 13 bases between them. This CDR3 has 14 residues. CDR1 is LGHDT and CDR2 is YNNKEL in the germline V gene (reference sequence). Time point defined: newly diagnosed GD, antithyroid drugs for less than 3 months. PBMCs provided the RNA from which the TCR library was made. The data stem from a study of regulatory T cells in long-lasting Graves disease. TCR beta libraries were built with iRepertoire HTBI primers and Arm-PCR of CDR3 regions. TCRdb independently ran MiXCR on the multiplex PCR reads; one entry per CDR3 protein. In the table there are 500,000 to 700,000 distinct CDR3 sequences, around 15% of which are singletons. Another study also made use of these data, one on T cells in Graves' hyperthyroidism and ophthalmopathy.

This TCR came from a young woman with Graves disease. The sample was peripheral blood mononuclear cells (PBMCs), taken at new diagnosis, from a patient treated with antithyroid drugs. V gene TRBV3-1 combines with J gene TRBJ1-6; unclear D gene. For the CDR3, the DNA is TGTGCCAGCAGTACGGAACAGCTAAATTCACCCCTCCACTTT. Its protein product is CASSTEQLNSPLHF.